The 7 T cell receptor beta chains listed next were all sequenced from one sample in a study of blood T cell repertoires in COVID-19. TCRdb keeps only in-frame clones here, not all; method: immunoSEQ multiplex PCR. The sample has about 77,000 clones, more than 90% seen once. The sample comprised peripheral blood. The source is an elderly woman with active or convalescent COVID-19.

This clone appeared a single time. The chain has TRBV27 and TRBJ1-5, with 8 bases identical to TRBD1. The CDR3 has 15 amino acids. Germline V gene sequence: CDR1 MNHEY, CDR2 SMNVEV (reference sequence). V lost 3 bases and J lost 5; bases outside the gene matches: 6. Here the CDR3 reads CASSFSGQGHQPQHF. The DNA of the CDR3 is TGTGCCAGCAGTTTTTCCGGACAGGGACATCAGCCCCAGCATTTT.

This chain links TRBV6-5 with TRBJ1-2, with D possibly being TRBD1 (6 bases). Trimming cost V 6 bases and J 3 bases, with 17 bases left between them. CDR1 and CDR2 (germline): MNHEY, SVGAGI. CDR3 length: 15 amino acids. The CDR3: CASRDPTGRYYGYTF. CDR3 sequence (DNA): TGTGCCAGCAGAGATCCGACAGGACGATACTATGGCTACACCTTC.

The chain uses TRBV6-2 or TRBV6-3 and TRBJ2-5, with 9 bases identical to TRBD2. V shed 4 bases and J 1 base; nucleotides not matched to a gene: 7. The CDR3 totals 16 residues. Germline values: CDR1 MNHEY, CDR2 SVGEGT. The chain's CDR3 is CASSSLAGRIQETQYF. The CDR3 coding sequence is TGTGCCAGCAGTTCGCTAGCGGGGCGGATCCAAGAGACCCAGTACTTC.

This chain uses TRBV7-8 with TRBJ2-7; 11 bases line up with TRBD1. The CDR3 loop spans 17 amino acids. The germline gives CDR1 SGHVS, CDR2 FQNEAQ. J was trimmed by 3 bases and V by 1 base; bases with no gene match: 8. In DNA form, the CDR3 reads TGTGCCAGCAGCTTAGTTTTCAGCGGGACAGGGGGCTACGAGCAGTACTTC. This sequence encodes CASSLVFSGTGGYEQYF.

The chain carries TRBV4-2 and TRBJ2-3, with D maybe TRBD2 (6 bases). V lost 0 bases, J lost 10 bases, and 17 bases lay in between. CDR3 length: 15 amino acids. The V gene's germline CDR1 is LGHNA and CDR2 YNFKEQ. The CDR3 nucleotides read TGTGCCAGCAGCCAAGAGCTTGCCTGGGGGGTGGCGCAGTATTTT. Protein: CASSQELAWGVAQYF.

The J gene is TRBJ2-1, the V gene TRBV4-2; 9 nucleotides line up with TRBD1. Germline V gene lookup returns CDR1 LGHNA and CDR2 YNFKEQ. This CDR3 contains 16 residues. V shed 0 bases and J 7 bases; nucleotides not matched to a gene: 7. The CDR3 DNA reads TGTGCCAGCAGCCAAGATCCACAGGGGGCGGGTAATGAGCAGTTCTTC. Its protein is CASSQDPQGAGNEQFF.

The V and J genes are TRBV28 and TRBJ2-7; D might be TRBD2 (6 bases). The CDR3 extends over 13 amino acids. With 8 bases removed from V and 2 bases from J, the gap between germline ends came to 13 bases. The germline gives CDR1 MDHEN, CDR2 SYDVKM. The CDR3 DNA is TGTGCCAGCCGCACAGCGGGTACCTACGAGCAGTACTTC. It yields the protein CASRTAGTYEQYF.